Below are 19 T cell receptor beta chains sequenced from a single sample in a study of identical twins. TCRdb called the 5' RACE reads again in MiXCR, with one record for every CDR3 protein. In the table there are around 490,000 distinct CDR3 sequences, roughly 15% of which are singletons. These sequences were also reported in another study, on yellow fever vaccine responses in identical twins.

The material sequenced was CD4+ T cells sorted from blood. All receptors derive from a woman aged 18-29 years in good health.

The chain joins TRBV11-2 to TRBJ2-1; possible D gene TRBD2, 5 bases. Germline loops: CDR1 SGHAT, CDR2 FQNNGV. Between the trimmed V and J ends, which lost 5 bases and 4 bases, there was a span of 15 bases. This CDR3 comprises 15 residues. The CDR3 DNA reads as TGTGCCAGCAGCCGTGGACTGTTGGGTTACAATGAGCAGTTCTTC. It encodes CASSRGLLGYNEQFF.

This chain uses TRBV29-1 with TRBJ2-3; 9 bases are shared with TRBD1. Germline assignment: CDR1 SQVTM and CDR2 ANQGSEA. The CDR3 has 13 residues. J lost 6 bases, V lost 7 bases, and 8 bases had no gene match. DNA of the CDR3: TGCAGCGAGTACAGGGGGCCATGGGATACGCAGTATTTT. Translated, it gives CSEYRGPWDTQYF.

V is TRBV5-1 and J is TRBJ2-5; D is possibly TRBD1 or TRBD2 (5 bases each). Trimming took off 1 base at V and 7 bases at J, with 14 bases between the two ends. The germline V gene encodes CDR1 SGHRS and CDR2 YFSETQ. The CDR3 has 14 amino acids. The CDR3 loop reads CASSLLGDVGTQYF. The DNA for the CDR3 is TGCGCCAGCAGCTTGTTAGGGGACGTTGGGACCCAGTACTTC.

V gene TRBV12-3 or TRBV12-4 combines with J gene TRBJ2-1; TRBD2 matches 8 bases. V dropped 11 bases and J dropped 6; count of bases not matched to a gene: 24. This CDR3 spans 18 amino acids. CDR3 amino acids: CAFSLGMGAGGRSNEQFF. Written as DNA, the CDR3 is TGTGCCTTCAGTTTAGGGATGGGGGCGGGGGGCCGTAGCAATGAGCAGTTCTTC.

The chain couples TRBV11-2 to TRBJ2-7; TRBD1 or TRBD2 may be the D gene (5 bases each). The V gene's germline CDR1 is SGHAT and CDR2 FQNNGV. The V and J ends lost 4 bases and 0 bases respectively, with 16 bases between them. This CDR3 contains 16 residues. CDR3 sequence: CASSSVRGVISYEQYV. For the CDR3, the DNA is TGTGCCAGCAGCTCAGTTCGGGGCGTCATCTCCTACGAGCAGTACGTC.

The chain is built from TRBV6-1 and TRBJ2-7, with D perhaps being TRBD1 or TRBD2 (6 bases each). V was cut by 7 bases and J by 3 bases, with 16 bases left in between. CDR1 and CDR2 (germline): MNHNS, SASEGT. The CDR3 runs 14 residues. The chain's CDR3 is CASTPGGGLYEQYF. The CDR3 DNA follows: TGTGCCAGCACCCCAGGAGGGGGGCTCTACGAGCAGTACTTC.

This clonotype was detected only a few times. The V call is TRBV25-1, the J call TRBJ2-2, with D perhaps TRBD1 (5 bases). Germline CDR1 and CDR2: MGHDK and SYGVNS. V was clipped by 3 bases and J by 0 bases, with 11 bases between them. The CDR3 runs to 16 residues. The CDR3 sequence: CASSDSDRANTGELFF. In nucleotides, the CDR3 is TGTGCCAGCAGTGATTCCGACAGAGCGAACACCGGGGAGCTGTTTTTT.

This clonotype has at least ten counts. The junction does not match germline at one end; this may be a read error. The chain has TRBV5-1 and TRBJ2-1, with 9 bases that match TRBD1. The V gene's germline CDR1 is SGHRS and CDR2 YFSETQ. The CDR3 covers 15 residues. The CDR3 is CASSPGQGSYNEQFF. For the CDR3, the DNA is TGTGCCAGCAGCCCGGGACAGGGCTCCTACAATGAGCAGTTCTTC.

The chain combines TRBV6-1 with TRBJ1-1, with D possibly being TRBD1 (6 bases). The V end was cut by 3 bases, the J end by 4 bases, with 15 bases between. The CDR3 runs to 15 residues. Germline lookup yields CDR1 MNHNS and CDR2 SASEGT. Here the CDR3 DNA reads TGTGCCAGCAGTGAGTACTCAGGGGTACTCACTGAAGCTTTCTTT. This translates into CASSEYSGVLTEAFF.

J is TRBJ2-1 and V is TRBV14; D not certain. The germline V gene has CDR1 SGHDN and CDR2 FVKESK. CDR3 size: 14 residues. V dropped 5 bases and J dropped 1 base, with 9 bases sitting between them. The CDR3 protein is CASSRATSYNEQFF. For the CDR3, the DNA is TGTGCCAGCAGCAGGGCCACATCCTACAATGAGCAGTTCTTC.

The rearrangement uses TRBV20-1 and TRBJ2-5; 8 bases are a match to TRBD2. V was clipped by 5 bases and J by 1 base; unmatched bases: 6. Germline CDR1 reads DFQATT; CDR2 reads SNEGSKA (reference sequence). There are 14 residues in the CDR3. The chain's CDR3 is CSAVPGGAQETQYF. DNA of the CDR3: TGCAGTGCTGTCCCGGGGGGGGCCCAAGAGACCCAGTACTTC.

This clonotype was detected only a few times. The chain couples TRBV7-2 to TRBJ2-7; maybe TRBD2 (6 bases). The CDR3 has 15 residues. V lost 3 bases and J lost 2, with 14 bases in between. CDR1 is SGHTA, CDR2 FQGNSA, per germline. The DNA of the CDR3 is TGTGCCAGCAGCTTTGGGGGGAATAAGCCCTACGAGCAGTACTTC. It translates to CASSFGGNKPYEQYF. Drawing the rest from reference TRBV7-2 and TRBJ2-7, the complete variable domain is GAGVSQSPSNKVTEKGKDVELRCDPISGHTALYWYRQSLGQGLEFLIYFQGNSAPDKSGLPSDRFSAERTGGSVSTLTIQRTQQEDSAVYLCASSFGGNKPYEQYFGPGTRLTVT.

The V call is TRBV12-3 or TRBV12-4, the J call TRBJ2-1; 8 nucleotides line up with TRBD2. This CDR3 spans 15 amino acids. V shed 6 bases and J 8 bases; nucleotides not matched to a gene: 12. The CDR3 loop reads CASSLGSGSLYEQFF. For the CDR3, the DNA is TGTGCCAGCAGCCTGGGGAGCGGGAGTTTGTATGAGCAGTTCTTC.

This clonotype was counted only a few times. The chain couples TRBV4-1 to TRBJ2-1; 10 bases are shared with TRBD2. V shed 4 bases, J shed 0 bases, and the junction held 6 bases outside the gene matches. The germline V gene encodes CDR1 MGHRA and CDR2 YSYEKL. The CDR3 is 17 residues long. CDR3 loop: CASSPSTSGVSYNEQFF. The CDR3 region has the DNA TGCGCCAGCAGCCCCTCCACTAGCGGGGTCTCCTACAATGAGCAGTTCTTC.

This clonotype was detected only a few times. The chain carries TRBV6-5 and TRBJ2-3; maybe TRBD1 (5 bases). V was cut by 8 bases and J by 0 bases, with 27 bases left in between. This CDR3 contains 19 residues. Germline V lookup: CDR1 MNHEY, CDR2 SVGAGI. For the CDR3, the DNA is TGTGCCAGCGGTTCAGGGCCTATACCCGGTATTTCTAGCACAGATACGCAGTATTTT. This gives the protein CASGSGPIPGISSTDTQYF.

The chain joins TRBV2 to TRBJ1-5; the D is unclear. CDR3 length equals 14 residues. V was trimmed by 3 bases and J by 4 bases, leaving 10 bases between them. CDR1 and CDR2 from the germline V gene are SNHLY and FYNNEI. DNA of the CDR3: TGTGCCAGCAGTGATAGTTCTCTGAATCAGCCCCAGCATTTT. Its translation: CASSDSSLNQPQHF.

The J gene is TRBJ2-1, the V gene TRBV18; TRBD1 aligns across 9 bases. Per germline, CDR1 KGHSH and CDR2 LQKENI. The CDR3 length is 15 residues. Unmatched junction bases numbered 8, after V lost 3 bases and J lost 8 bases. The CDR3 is CASSPGQGIGDEQFF. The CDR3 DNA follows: TGTGCCAGCTCACCCGGACAGGGGATAGGGGATGAGCAGTTCTTC. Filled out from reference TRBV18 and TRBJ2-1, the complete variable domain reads NAGVMQNPRHLVRRRGQEARLRCSPMKGHSHVYWYRQLPEEGLKFMVYLQKENIIDESGMPKERFSAEFPKEGPSILRIQQVVRGDSAAYFCASSPGQGIGDEQFFGPGTRLTVL.

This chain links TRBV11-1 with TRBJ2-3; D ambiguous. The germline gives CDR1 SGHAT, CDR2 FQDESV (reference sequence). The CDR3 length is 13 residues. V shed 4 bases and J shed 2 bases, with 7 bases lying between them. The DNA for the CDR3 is TGTGCCAGCAGCTCTCGACCCACAGATACGCAGTATTTT. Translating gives CASSSRPTDTQYF.

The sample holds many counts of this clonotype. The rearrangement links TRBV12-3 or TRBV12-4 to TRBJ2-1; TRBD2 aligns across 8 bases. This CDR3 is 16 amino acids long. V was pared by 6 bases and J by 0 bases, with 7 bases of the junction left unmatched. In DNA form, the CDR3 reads TGTGCCAGCAGGACCCGGAGCGGGAGCTCCTACAATGAGCAGTTCTTC. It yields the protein CASRTRSGSSYNEQFF.